Sequencing of this T cell receptor beta chain was carried out in a study of cytomegalovirus exposure and HLA in healthy donors. This clone came up a few times. A multiplex PCR was run with 60 Vbeta primers and 13 Jbeta primers. Sequenced by immunoSEQ multiplex PCR; TCRdb stores in-frame clones only, minus some. The sample holds some 200,000 clones, just over 75% seen once. The germline gives CDR1 SGHRS, CDR2 YFSETQ. This CDR3 has 13 residues. Trimming took 1 base from V and 2 from J, leaving 7 bases between them. The chain is built from TRBV5-1 and TRBJ2-7; maybe TRBD1 (5 bases). The TCR originated in an older woman in good health and CMV-seropositive. The sequenced sample was PBMCs. The CDR3: CASSLQGAYEQYF. CDR3 in DNA: TGCGCCAGCAGCTTGCAGGGTGCCTACGAGCAGTACTTC.